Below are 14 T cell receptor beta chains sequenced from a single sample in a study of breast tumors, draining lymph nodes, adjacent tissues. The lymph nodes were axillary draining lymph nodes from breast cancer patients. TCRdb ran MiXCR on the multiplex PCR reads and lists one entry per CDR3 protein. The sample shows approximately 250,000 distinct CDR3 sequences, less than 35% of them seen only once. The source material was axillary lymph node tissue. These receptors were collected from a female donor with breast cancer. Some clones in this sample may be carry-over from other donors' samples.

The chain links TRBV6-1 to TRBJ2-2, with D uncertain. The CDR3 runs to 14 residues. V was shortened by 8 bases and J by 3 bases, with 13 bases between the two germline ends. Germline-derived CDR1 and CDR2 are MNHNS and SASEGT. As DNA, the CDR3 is TGTGCCAGCCATGCAGGAACCTACACCGGGGAGCTGTTTTTT. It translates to CASHAGTYTGELFF.

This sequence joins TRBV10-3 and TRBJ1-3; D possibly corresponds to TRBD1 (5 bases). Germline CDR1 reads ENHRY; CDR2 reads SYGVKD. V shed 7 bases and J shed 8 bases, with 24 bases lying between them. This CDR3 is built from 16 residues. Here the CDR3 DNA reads TGTGCCATCACGGAGCGTGGGGGTAACTATGGCTACACCATATATTTT. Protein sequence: CAITERGGNYGYTIYF.

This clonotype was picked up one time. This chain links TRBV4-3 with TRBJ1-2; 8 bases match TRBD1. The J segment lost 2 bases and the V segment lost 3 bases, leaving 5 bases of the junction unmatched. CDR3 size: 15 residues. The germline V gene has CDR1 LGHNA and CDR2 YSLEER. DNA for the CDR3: TGCGCCAGCAGCCAGGAGACAGGGGCCAACTATGGCTACACCTTC. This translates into CASSQETGANYGYTF.

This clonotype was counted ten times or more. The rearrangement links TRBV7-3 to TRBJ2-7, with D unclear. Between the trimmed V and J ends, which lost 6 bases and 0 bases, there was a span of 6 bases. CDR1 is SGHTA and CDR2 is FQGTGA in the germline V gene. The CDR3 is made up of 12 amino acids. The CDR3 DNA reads TGTGCCAGCAGGAGAGGCTCCTACGAGCAGTACTTC. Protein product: CASRRGSYEQYF.

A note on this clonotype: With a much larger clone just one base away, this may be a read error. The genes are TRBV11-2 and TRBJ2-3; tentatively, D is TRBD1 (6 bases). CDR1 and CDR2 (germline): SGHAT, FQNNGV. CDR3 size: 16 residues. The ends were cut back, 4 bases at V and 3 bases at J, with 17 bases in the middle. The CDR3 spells CASSWVAGAITDTQYF. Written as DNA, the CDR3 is TGTGCCAGCAGCTGGGTGGCAGGGGCAATTACAGATACGCAGTATTTT.

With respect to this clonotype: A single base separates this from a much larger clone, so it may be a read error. CDR3 residues: CASSSQGQGYEQYF. The CDR3, as DNA: TGTGCCAGTAGTAGCCAGGGACAGGGCTACGAGCAGTACTTC. The chain has TRBV19 and TRBJ2-7, with 9 bases identical to TRBD1. The CDR3 is made up of 14 amino acids. The V gene end was trimmed by 4 bases and the J gene end by 3 bases; junction bases not matched to a gene: 4. Germline V gene lookup returns CDR1 LNHDA and CDR2 SQIVND (reference sequence).

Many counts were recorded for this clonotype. The CDR3 loop reads CASRYQREGYEQFF. In DNA form, the CDR3 reads TGCGCCAGCAGGTACCAGCGGGAGGGTTACGAGCAGTTCTTC. V is TRBV5-1 and J is TRBJ2-1; 10 nucleotides match TRBD2. CDR1 and CDR2 (germline): SGHRS, YFSETQ. This CDR3 is 14 amino acids long. J lost 10 bases, V lost 5 bases, and 9 bases had no gene match.

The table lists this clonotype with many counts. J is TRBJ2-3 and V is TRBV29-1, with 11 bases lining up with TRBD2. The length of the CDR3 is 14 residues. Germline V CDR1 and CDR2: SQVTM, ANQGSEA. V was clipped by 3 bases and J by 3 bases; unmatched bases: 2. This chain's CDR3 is CSVDSGRGTDTQYF. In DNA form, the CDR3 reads TGCAGCGTTGATAGCGGGAGGGGAACAGATACGCAGTATTTT.

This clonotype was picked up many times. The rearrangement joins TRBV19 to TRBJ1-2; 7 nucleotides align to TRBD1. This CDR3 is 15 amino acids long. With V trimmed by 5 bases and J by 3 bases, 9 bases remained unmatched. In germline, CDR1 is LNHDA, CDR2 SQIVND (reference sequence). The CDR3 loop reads CASSRLRTGDYGYTF. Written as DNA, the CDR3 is TGTGCCAGTAGTCGCCTTCGGACAGGAGACTATGGCTACACCTTC.

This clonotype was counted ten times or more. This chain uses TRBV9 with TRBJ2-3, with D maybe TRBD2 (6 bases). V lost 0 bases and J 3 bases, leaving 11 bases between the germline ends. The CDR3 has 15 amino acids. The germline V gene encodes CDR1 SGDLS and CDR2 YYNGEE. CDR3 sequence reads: CASSVVDGRTDTQYF. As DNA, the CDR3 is TGTGCCAGCAGCGTAGTAGATGGGAGGACAGATACGCAGTATTTT.

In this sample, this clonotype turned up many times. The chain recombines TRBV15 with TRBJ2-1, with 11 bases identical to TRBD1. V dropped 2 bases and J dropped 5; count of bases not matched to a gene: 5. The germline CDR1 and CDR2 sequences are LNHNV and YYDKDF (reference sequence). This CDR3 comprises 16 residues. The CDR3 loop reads CATSRSGDRGDNEQFF. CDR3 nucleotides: TGTGCCACCAGCAGATCGGGGGACAGGGGGGACAATGAGCAGTTCTTC.

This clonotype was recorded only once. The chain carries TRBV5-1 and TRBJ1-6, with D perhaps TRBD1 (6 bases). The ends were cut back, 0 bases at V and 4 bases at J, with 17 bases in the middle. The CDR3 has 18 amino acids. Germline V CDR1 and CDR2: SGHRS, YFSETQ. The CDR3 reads CASSLDGTLGQYNSPLHF. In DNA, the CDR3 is TGCGCCAGCAGCTTGGATGGGACCCTCGGACAGTATAATTCACCCCTCCACTTT.

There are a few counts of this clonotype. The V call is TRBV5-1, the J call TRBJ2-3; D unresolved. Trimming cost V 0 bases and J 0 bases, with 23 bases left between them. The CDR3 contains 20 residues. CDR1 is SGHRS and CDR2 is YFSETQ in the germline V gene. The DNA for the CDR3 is TGCGCCAGCAGCTTGGGATTTAGGGCGATCATGCCGTCTAGCACAGATACGCAGTATTTT. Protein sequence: CASSLGFRAIMPSSTDTQYF.

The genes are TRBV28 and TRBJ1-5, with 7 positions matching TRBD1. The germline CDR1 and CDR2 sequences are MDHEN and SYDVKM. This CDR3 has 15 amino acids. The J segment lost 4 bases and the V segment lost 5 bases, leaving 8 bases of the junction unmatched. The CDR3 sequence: CASSQGQRFNQPQHF. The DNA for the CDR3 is TGTGCCAGCAGTCAGGGACAGAGGTTTAATCAGCCCCAGCATTTT. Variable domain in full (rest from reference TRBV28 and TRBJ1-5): DVKVTQSSRYLVKRTGEKVFLECVQDMDHENMFWYRQDPGLGLRLIYFSYDVKMKEKGDIPEGYSVSREKKERFSLILESASTNQTSMYLCASSQGQRFNQPQHFGDGTRLSIL.